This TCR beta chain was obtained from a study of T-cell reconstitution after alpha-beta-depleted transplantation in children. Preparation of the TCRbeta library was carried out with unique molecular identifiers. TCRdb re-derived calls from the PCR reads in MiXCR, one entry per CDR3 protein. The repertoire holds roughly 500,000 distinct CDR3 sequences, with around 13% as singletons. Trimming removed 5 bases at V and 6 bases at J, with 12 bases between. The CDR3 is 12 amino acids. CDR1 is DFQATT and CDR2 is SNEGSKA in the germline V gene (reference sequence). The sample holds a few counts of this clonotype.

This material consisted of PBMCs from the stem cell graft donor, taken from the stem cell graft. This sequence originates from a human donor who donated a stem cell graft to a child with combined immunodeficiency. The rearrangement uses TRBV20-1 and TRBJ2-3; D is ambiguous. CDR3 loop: CSAVSPSDTQYF. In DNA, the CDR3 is TGCAGTGCTGTCTCGCCGTCGGATACGCAGTATTTT.